This TCR beta chain is drawn from a study of blood T cell repertoires in COVID-19. About the study: Spain, Italy and the United States supplied samples that represented acute and convalescent COVID-19. Sources were T cells, B-cell-depleted T cells, or PBMCs; the material itself was cDNA or gDNA.

Germline CDR1 reads MDHEN; CDR2 reads SYDVKM. This CDR3 is 14 amino acids long. V shed 8 bases, J shed 2 bases, and the junction held 8 bases outside the gene matches. As originally analysed: Nucleated cell number was recorded as an estimate derived from reference gene primer amplification. TCRdb's copy holds only in-frame clones and misses some; the assay was immunoSEQ multiplex PCR. For V, J and clone size, that table is used; D and trimming come from the DNA. The sample carries about 520,000 clones, roughly 88% recorded once. This chain uses TRBV28 with TRBJ1-2; 7 bases line up with TRBD1. Sequenced input: peripheral blood. This TCR was recovered from a human donor in a cohort sampled during active COVID-19. The chain's CDR3 is CASSRGQGNYGYTF. CDR3 sequence (DNA): TGTGCCAGCTCAAGGGGGCAGGGGAACTATGGCTACACCTTC.